Reported below is one TCR beta chain. This clonotype was seen a single time. Its antigen remains unidentified. The junction and the germline gene differ at one end; a read error may be behind it. This sample is part of a study of blood T cells in healthy people across ages (dated by TCRdb to the mid-2010s). With respect to the entire study: In model experiments, template switching captured roughly one uniquely barcoded TCR beta cDNA molecule for every two T cells. To track age-related changes in TCR beta repertoire diversity, the study relied on deep sequencing normalized with unique cDNA molecular identifiers. The donors were split into four age groups: young (average 16 years), middle-aged (39), aged (62) and long-lived (roughly 80). To avoid experimental bias, donors of different ages were spread randomly across the sequencing lanes. Two additional independent replicas of 1 million unique cDNA reads from the same blood draw were analyzed for two donors (one aged 18 to 29 and one aged 80 or older).

The library was prepared using 5' RACE. Sequencing was carried out with an Illumina HiSeq 2500. A second PCR of about 7 to 12 cycles was performed with a sample-barcoded 5' primer and a J-beta primer mix. A template-switch 5' adaptor carrying 12 random nucleotides introduced a unique molecular identifier onto each TCR beta cDNA molecule. Each sample yielded at least 3 million CDR3-containing paired-end reads. First-strand cDNA synthesis was performed from all RNA using the Mint cDNA synthesis kit, with priming by a TRBC-specific oligonucleotide. Following uracil-DNA glycosylase treatment, a first 18-cycle PCR with universal primers M1SS and BC2_uni_R was performed on all cDNA. Per the authors' processing: For normalization, 1 million high-quality reads, each with a distinct molecular identifier, were randomly selected from each sample. Instead of being binned into consensus sequences, reads with shared molecular identifiers were discarded. MiTCR, with a Q25 quality threshold and the strictest error-elimination algorithm, was used for CDR3 identification, clonotype clustering and error correction. A nonparametric unseen species model using Euler transformation provided a lower-bound estimate of total TCR beta diversity. TCRdb's own reprocessing of the public reads used fastp at Q25 and MiXCR and kept productive beta chains. A single entry per CDR3 protein holds the most common genes and DNA from its merged rows. TCRdb, rather than the study authors, made the V and J calls. The table for this sample lists about 1.1 million distinct CDR3 sequences; around two fifths of them were counted only once. The ten biggest clones cover around 14% of the sample.

Systemically healthy Caucasian individuals from Russia, approximately 39 in total and aged roughly 6 to 100 years, were included as donors. Each donor gave about 9.7 milliliters of peripheral blood, drawn into EDTA-treated Vacutainer tubes. Ficoll-Paque density-gradient centrifugation was used to isolate PBMCs, with at least 7 million obtained per sample. Trizol reagent was used to extract total RNA from PBMCs, with at least 5 micrograms per sample. For every donor, flow cytometry on a PBMC aliquot measured the percentage of naive CD45RAhigh/CD27high T cells. Results and caveats for the whole study, not just this receptor: The percentage of naive T cells measured by flow cytometry correlated strongly with observed TCR beta diversity. Donor CMV infection status was unknown, potentially confounding age-related changes in expanded clonotypes. As age increased, observed TCR beta diversity per million T cells dropped in a roughly linear way, and a significant reduction was already evident by age 40. Since profiling was done on bulk unsorted PBMCs, naive and antigen-experienced compartments could not be conclusively compared. The long-lived group showed more naive CD4+ T cells, fewer expanded clones and increased TCR diversity than the aged group, suggesting age selection. Estimates of total diversity based on one million sequenced T cells were considered lower bounds and underestimates.

In the germline V gene, CDR1 corresponds to MNHEY and CDR2 to SVGEGT. Reading from cysteine to phenylalanine, the CDR3 counts 15 amino acids. Only CDR3 DNA is held: 45 bases, read in frame from base 1. This clonotype was sampled from a man aged 18 to 35 in good health. The chain links TRBV6-2 or TRBV6-3 with TRBJ2-3, and the D gene may be TRBD2, 6 bases matching. Sequencing was performed on blood. The sequenced DNA: TGTGTCAGCAACACGGCGGGGAGAGGGGCAGATACGCAGTATTTT. Its amino acids are CVSNTAGRGADTQYF.